The 29 T cell receptor beta chains listed next were all sequenced from one sample in a study of blood T cell repertoires in COVID-19. Method: immunoSEQ multiplex PCR; TCRdb's copy keeps in-frame clones and lacks some. This table has nearly 350,000 clones, more than 75% appearing once. What was sequenced was peripheral blood. Receptor source: a woman between 18 and 29 years old who had recovered from COVID-19.

The chain employs TRBV24-1 and TRBJ2-2, with D possibly matching TRBD2 (6 bases). The CDR3 totals 15 residues. Germline lookup yields CDR1 KGHDR and CDR2 SFDVKD. V was shortened by 2 bases and J by 5 bases, with 11 bases between the two germline ends. Here the CDR3 reads CATSDSGVVTGELFF. As DNA, the CDR3 is TGTGCCACCAGTGATTCGGGAGTAGTTACCGGGGAGCTGTTTTTT.

The genes are TRBV14 and TRBJ2-5; 9 nucleotides line up with TRBD2. The CDR3 length is 15 residues. Looked up from germline, CDR1 is SGHDN and CDR2 is FVKESK. V dropped 4 bases and J dropped 2; count of bases not matched to a gene: 5. CDR3 bases: TGTGCCAGCAGCCGCCTGACTAGCGGTCAAGAGACCCAGTACTTC. Translating gives CASSRLTSGQETQYF.

The chain links TRBV19 to TRBJ1-1; D perhaps matches TRBD1 (6 bases). V was trimmed by 6 bases and J by 2 bases, leaving 13 bases between them. In germline, CDR1 is LNHDA, CDR2 SQIVND (reference sequence). This CDR3 contains 14 residues. The DNA of the CDR3 is TGTGCCAGTAGACCACAGGGACCAAACACTGAAGCTTTCTTT. Translating it yields CASRPQGPNTEAFF.

The chain carries TRBV6-6 and TRBJ1-1; 10 bases align to TRBD1. The V gene end was trimmed by 5 bases and the J gene end by 4 bases; junction bases not matched to a gene: 4. The CDR3 runs 14 residues. The germline CDR1 and CDR2 sequences are MNHNY and SVGAGI (reference sequence). The DNA of the CDR3 is TGTGCCAGCAGTGGGGGACAGGGGATCACTGAAGCTTTCTTT. Translating gives CASSGGQGITEAFF.

V and J are TRBV21-1 and TRBJ1-1; TRBD1 is the table's D call and was not checked against the DNA. TRBV21-1 is listed as a pseudogene. The CDR3 spans 15 residues. This CDR3 is CASSLISGQGTEAFF. The DNA of the CDR3 is TGTGCCAGCAGCCTTATATCTGGACAGGGGACTGAAGCTTTCTTT.

The chain carries TRBV2 and TRBJ2-1; no clear D. Germline V CDR1 and CDR2: SNHLY, FYNNEI. Trimming took 7 bases from V and 5 from J, leaving 18 bases between them. The CDR3 is made up of 15 amino acids. The DNA of the CDR3 is TGTGCCAGCACCCGCGTAGTGGGCGTCAACAATGAGCAGTTCTTC. Its protein is CASTRVVGVNNEQFF.

The genes are TRBV3-1 (or the pseudogene TRBV3-2) and TRBJ2-2, with 14 bases fitting TRBD2. Looked up from germline, CDR1 is LGHDT and CDR2 is YNNKEL (reference sequence). The CDR3 loop spans 15 amino acids. The ends lost 3 bases at V and 6 bases at J; junction bases unmatched: 0. For the CDR3, the DNA is TGTGCCAGCAGCCAGACTAGCGGGAGGGCCGGGGAGCTGTTTTTT. Amino acids: CASSQTSGRAGELFF.

The chain is built from TRBV20-1 and TRBJ2-3; 9 nucleotides match TRBD2. Germline V CDR1 and CDR2: DFQATT, SNEGSKA (reference sequence). This CDR3 contains 16 residues. Unmatched junction bases numbered 11, after V lost 3 bases and J lost 4 bases. The CDR3 region has the DNA TGCAGTGCTAGTGACCGTAGCGGGAGTACTGCAGATACGCAGTATTTT. Encoded protein: CSASDRSGSTADTQYF.

In its sample, this clone was seen a few times. The chain joins TRBV7-9 to TRBJ2-2, with a weak D call TRBD1 (5 bases). The CDR3 runs to 14 residues. V was pared by 5 bases and J by 6 bases, with 13 bases between. Germline loops: CDR1 SEHNR, CDR2 FQNEAQ (reference sequence). The CDR3 coding sequence is TGTGCCAGCAGCCACGACAGCTTCCCCGGGGAGCTGTTTTTT. This codes for CASSHDSFPGELFF.

The rearrangement links TRBV6-5 to TRBJ1-1, with TRBD1 identical over 8 bases. Germline loops: CDR1 MNHEY, CDR2 SVGAGI. The CDR3 is made up of 14 amino acids. The junction had 4 bases not matched to a gene; V was cut back by 7 bases and J by 0 bases. For the CDR3, the DNA is TGTGCCAGCAATCTACAGGGGGTGAACACTGAAGCTTTCTTT. This encodes CASNLQGVNTEAFF.

V and J are TRBV10-3 and TRBJ2-3, with D unclear. The V gene lost 7 bases and the J gene lost 5 bases, with 7 bases spanning the gap. The germline gives CDR1 ENHRY, CDR2 SYGVKD. The CDR3 consists of 11 residues. In nucleotides, the CDR3 is TGTGCCATCAAACTAATAGATACGCAGTATTTT. Translated: CAIKLIDTQYF.

This chain connects TRBV5-4 to TRBJ2-2, with 8 nucleotides matching TRBD1. The V segment lost 3 bases and the J segment 7 bases; nucleotides outside the gene matches: 2. From germline, CDR1 is SGHNT and CDR2 YYREEE (reference sequence). The CDR3 runs to 13 residues. The CDR3 is CASSSGGLGELFF. In DNA form, the CDR3 reads TGTGCCAGCAGCTCAGGGGGCCTCGGGGAGCTGTTTTTT.

CDR3 nucleotides: TGTGCCAGTACTCGGGACAGAAGTGATCAGCCCCAGCATTTT. Protein product: CASTRDRSDQPQHF. V gene TRBV19 combines with J gene TRBJ1-5, with 7 bases aligning to TRBD1. There are 14 residues in the CDR3. The germline CDR1 and CDR2 sequences are LNHDA and SQIVND (reference sequence). V lost 7 bases and J lost 5; bases outside the gene matches: 8.

The genes are TRBV28 and TRBJ2-3; D may be TRBD2 (6 bases). This CDR3 is 16 amino acids long. V shed 5 bases and J shed 0 bases, with 15 bases lying between them. Germline V gene lookup returns CDR1 MDHEN and CDR2 SYDVKM. CDR3 DNA sequence: TGTGCCAGCAGTCCTTTTGCGGGGACTAGCACAGATACGCAGTATTTT. Translating it yields CASSPFAGTSTDTQYF.

This sequence joins TRBV19 and TRBJ1-5, with a tentative D call TRBD1 (6 bases). The length of the CDR3 is 15 residues. The V gene's germline CDR1 is LNHDA and CDR2 SQIVND (reference sequence). Trimming stripped 4 bases from V and 4 bases from J, with 14 bases between. This CDR3 reads CASSTDQGLNQPQHF. The CDR3 DNA is TGTGCCAGTAGTACCGATCAGGGGCTGAATCAGCCCCAGCATTTT.

V gene TRBV9 combines with J gene TRBJ2-1, with 9 nucleotides matching TRBD2. The CDR3 runs to 17 residues. The germline gives CDR1 SGDLS, CDR2 YYNGEE. Trimming at V came to 4 bases and at J to 0 bases, leaving 8 bases not matched to a gene. The DNA of the CDR3 is TGTGCCAGCAGCACGAGGACTAGCGAAAGCTCCTACAATGAGCAGTTCTTC. Its translation: CASSTRTSESSYNEQFF.

The rearrangement uses TRBV19 and TRBJ1-1; a weak D match, TRBD1 (6 bases). The CDR3 is 15 amino acids. V shed 7 bases and J shed 0 bases, with 15 bases lying between them. Germline CDR1 reads LNHDA; CDR2 reads SQIVND (reference sequence). CDR3: CASTEGGNMNTEAFF. The CDR3, as DNA: TGTGCCAGTACCGAGGGGGGGAACATGAACACTGAAGCTTTCTTT.

J is TRBJ1-3 and V is TRBV30, with D unclear. The V end was cut by 0 bases, the J end by 8 bases, with 17 bases between. The CDR3 has 15 amino acids. The germline V gene has CDR1 GTSNPN and CDR2 SVGIG (reference sequence). The CDR3 DNA follows: TGTGCCTGGAGTGTGATAGCGGGAGGGCCGGACACCATATATTTT. Protein: CAWSVIAGGPDTIYF.

The chain combines TRBV4-3 with TRBJ2-5; 9 bases agree with TRBD2. The V gene's germline CDR1 is LGHNA and CDR2 YSLEER. The CDR3 has 16 amino acids. The ends lost 5 bases at V and 5 bases at J; junction bases unmatched: 12. CDR3 sequence reads: CASSSILAGAEETQYF. CDR3 in DNA: TGCGCCAGCAGCTCGATTTTAGCGGGAGCGGAGGAGACCCAGTACTTC.

This sequence joins TRBV6-2 or TRBV6-3 and TRBJ1-6; D is unclear. There are 15 residues in the CDR3. The germline V and J ends were trimmed by 5 bases and 0 bases, with 8 bases remaining between them. CDR1 and CDR2 (germline): MNHEY, SVGEGT. This CDR3 is CASSRTSSYNSPLHF. The DNA for the CDR3 is TGTGCCAGCAGTCGTACGAGCTCCTATAATTCACCCCTCCACTTT.

V usage is TRBV19 and J usage is TRBJ1-2; TRBD1 agrees at 7 bases. Trimming cost V 5 bases and J 2 bases; bases outside gene matches: 20. The CDR3 sequence is 19 residues long. CDR1 is LNHDA and CDR2 is SQIVND in the germline V gene (reference sequence). The CDR3 bases are TGTGCCAGTAGTGGAAGCGAAGAAGGGGGCGGAGGGACGAACTATGGCTACACCTTC. Its translation: CASSGSEEGGGGTNYGYTF.

CDR3 sequence: CASSPGTSSMGTQYF. The CDR3 DNA sequence: TGTGCCAGCAGCCCGGGGACTAGCTCGATGGGTACGCAGTATTTT. The chain couples TRBV11-2 to TRBJ2-3, with 9 positions matching TRBD2. The CDR3 extends over 15 amino acids. Looked up from germline, CDR1 is SGHAT and CDR2 is FQNNGV. V was clipped by 5 bases and J by 8 bases; unmatched bases: 11.

This rearrangement joins TRBV12-5 to TRBJ2-3, with 7 bases aligning to TRBD2. The germline V gene has CDR1 LGHNT and CDR2 FRNRAP. This CDR3 is 14 amino acids long. V was pared by 10 bases and J by 2 bases, with 9 bases of the junction left unmatched. The CDR3 region is CATRASGITDTQYF. CDR3 in DNA: TGTGCTACCAGGGCTAGCGGTATCACAGATACGCAGTATTTT. Variable domain in full (rest from reference TRBV12-5 and TRBJ2-3): DARVTQTPRHKVTEMGQEVTMRCQPILGHNTVFWYRQTMMQGLELLAYFRNRAPLDDSGMPKDRFSAEMPDATLATLKIQPSEPRDSAVYFCATRASGITDTQYFGPGTRLTVL.

This chain joins TRBV14 and TRBJ2-3; the D gene is possibly TRBD2 (5 bases). The CDR3 is made up of 16 amino acids. Germline V gene lookup returns CDR1 SGHDN and CDR2 FVKESK. V lost 6 bases, J lost 1 base, and 17 bases lay in between. CDR3 region: CASSRLGSDGTDTQYF. The CDR3 DNA reads TGTGCCAGCAGTCGTCTTGGTAGCGACGGCACAGATACGCAGTATTTT.

The chain employs TRBV9 and TRBJ1-1, with D possibly being TRBD1 (5 bases). V was shortened by 3 bases and J by 11 bases, with 20 bases between the two germline ends. Looked up from germline, CDR1 is SGDLS and CDR2 is YYNGEE. This CDR3 spans 14 amino acids. The CDR3, as DNA: TGTGCCAGCAGCGGAGGCACTGGCCCTAGGGGCGCTTTCTTT. This translates into CASSGGTGPRGAFF.

The chain couples TRBV19 to TRBJ1-4, with a possible D match to TRBD1 (6 bases). The germline V gene encodes CDR1 LNHDA and CDR2 SQIVND (reference sequence). This CDR3 contains 14 residues. The V gene lost 3 bases and the J gene lost 7 bases, with 12 bases spanning the gap. The CDR3 coding sequence is TGTGCCAGTAGTATTGGACAGAGCCTTGAAAAACTGTTTTTT. It encodes CASSIGQSLEKLFF.

This chain links TRBV5-1 with TRBJ1-1, with 7 bases lining up with TRBD1. V gave up 4 bases and J gave up 0 bases; unmatched junction bases: 3. This CDR3 is built from 14 residues. Per germline, CDR1 SGHRS and CDR2 YFSETQ. CDR3 amino acids: CASSEQGLNTEAFF. The CDR3 nucleotides read TGCGCCAGCAGCGAACAGGGGTTGAACACTGAAGCTTTCTTT.

The chain carries TRBV9 and TRBJ1-4, with TRBD1 matching 9 bases. The CDR3 spans 14 residues. J was trimmed by 5 bases and V by 4 bases; bases with no gene match: 3. CDR1 and CDR2 (germline): SGDLS, YYNGEE. The CDR3 protein is CASSTGTGNEKLFF. CDR3 in DNA: TGTGCCAGCAGCACCGGGACAGGGAATGAAAAACTGTTTTTT. The variable domain in full, completed from reference TRBV9 and TRBJ1-4, reads DSGVTQTPKHLITATGQRVTLRCSPRSGDLSVYWYQQSLDQGLQFLIQYYNGEERAKGNILERFSAQQFPDLHSELNLSSLELGDSALYFCASSTGTGNEKLFFGSGTQLSVL.

The J gene is TRBJ1-3, the V gene TRBV4-3; D not resolved. Trimming took 4 bases from V and 0 from J, leaving 22 bases between them. Germline assignment: CDR1 LGHNA and CDR2 YSLEER. The length of the CDR3 is 19 residues. The CDR3 reads CASSRSPLRISTSGNTIYF. CDR3 DNA sequence: TGCGCCAGCAGCCGTTCTCCCCTCAGGATTAGTACCTCTGGAAACACCATATATTTT.